The present TCR beta chain was sequenced within a study of T cells in localized non-small cell lung cancer. Study observations and caveats: Heterogeneity cannot be ruled out, as sequencing used one tumor region only.

Note on this clone: Its antigen is currently unknown.

The V segment lost 6 bases and the J segment 9 bases; nucleotides outside the gene matches: 9. Germline CDR1 reads LGHNT; CDR2 reads FRNRAP. The CDR3 has 14 residues. Using immunoSEQ multiplex PCR, the repertoire was profiled, and TCRdb retains in-frame clones only, with some absent. The sample holds 45,000 to 65,000 clones, roughly 90% seen once. The rearrangement joins TRBV12-5 to TRBJ2-1; TRBD2 aligns across 9 bases. The sequence derives from a man aged 35 to 69 with stage I squamous cell lung carcinoma. Here the sequenced sample was peripheral blood, taken before any cancer treatment. CDR3 sequence reads: CASGRNSGSIEQFF. The CDR3 nucleotides read TGTGCTAGTGGCCGGAATAGCGGGAGCATTGAGCAGTTCTTC.